The 25 T cell receptor beta chains below all came from one sample that was sequenced in a study of beta chain features in type 1 diabetes. The authors reverse transcribed all of the isolated RNA, so sequencing captured expressed TCRB transcripts. The method was immunoSEQ multiplex PCR; TCRdb's version includes in-frame clones alone and lacks a portion of them. The repertoire holds 400,000 to 600,000 clones, with 25% to 35% as singletons. Sequencing input: naive CD4+ T cells from blood. These receptors all come from a man aged 18 to 35 in good health.

This clone has only a few counts. V and J are TRBV7-9 and TRBJ2-1; TRBD2 aligns across 11 bases. This CDR3 is 15 amino acids long. CDR1 is SEHNR, CDR2 FQNEAQ, per germline (reference sequence). V shed 1 base, J shed 8 bases, and the junction held 4 bases outside the gene matches. The CDR3 region is CASSLGTSGLDEQFF. For the CDR3, the DNA is TGTGCCAGCAGCTTAGGGACTAGCGGGTTGGATGAGCAGTTCTTC.

This clone has more than one count but fewer than ten. This chain links TRBV28 with TRBJ2-7, with 8 bases fitting TRBD1. Trimming at V came to 3 bases and at J to 4 bases, leaving 5 bases not matched to a gene. Per germline, CDR1 MDHEN and CDR2 SYDVKM. This CDR3 is 14 amino acids long. The DNA of the CDR3 is TGTGCCAGCAGTTTTCCGGGACAGGAATACGAGCAGTACTTC. As protein: CASSFPGQEYEQYF.

Only a few counts were recorded for this clone. The CDR3 loop is CSAREGYEQYF. Written as DNA, the CDR3 is TGCAGTGCTAGAGAGGGCTACGAGCAGTACTTC. This sequence joins TRBV20-1 and TRBJ2-7, with D hard to call. This CDR3 has 11 residues. From germline, CDR1 is DFQATT and CDR2 SNEGSKA (reference sequence). V was shortened by 0 bases and J by 3 bases, with 3 bases between the two germline ends.

The chain joins TRBV19 to TRBJ2-1; 7 bases are shared with TRBD1. This CDR3 region has 15 residues. Trimming took 3 bases from V and 5 from J; bases not matched to a gene: 7. Germline CDR1 reads LNHDA; CDR2 reads SQIVND (reference sequence). The CDR3 DNA follows: TGTGCCAGTAGTATTCTAACACAGGGGCACAATGAGCAGTTCTTC. It is translated as CASSILTQGHNEQFF.

The chain carries TRBV5-6 and TRBJ2-4; D gene ambiguous. The CDR3 has 15 amino acids. Trimming took 4 bases from V and 9 from J, leaving 20 bases between them. Germline values: CDR1 SGHDT, CDR2 YYEEEE. The CDR3 region is CASSQTSTFSGIQYF. DNA of the CDR3: TGTGCCAGCAGCCAGACCTCTACCTTTTCAGGCATTCAGTACTTC.

The chain combines TRBV25-1 with TRBJ2-1, with D maybe TRBD1 (6 bases). This CDR3 has 15 amino acids. V dropped 3 bases and J dropped 4 bases, with 13 bases sitting between them. The germline V gene encodes CDR1 MGHDK and CDR2 SYGVNS. CDR3 nucleotides: TGTGCCAGCAGTGACTGGACAGTCCCTTACAATGAGCAGTTCTTC. This gives the protein CASSDWTVPYNEQFF.

This clone was counted only a few times. The chain recombines TRBV6-1 with TRBJ2-5, with TRBD1 identical over 7 bases. Germline V CDR1 and CDR2: MNHNS, SASEGT. This CDR3 spans 14 amino acids. The junction had 7 bases not matched to a gene; V was cut back by 5 bases and J by 4 bases. The CDR3 DNA follows: TGTGCCAGCAGTCGGCAGGGGGTCGTAGAGACCCAGTACTTC. It translates to CASSRQGVVETQYF.

This clone was seen a few times. The rearrangement links TRBV10-3 to TRBJ2-7; 8 nucleotides line up with TRBD1. The V gene end was trimmed by 5 bases and the J gene end by 5 bases; junction bases not matched to a gene: 14. Per germline, CDR1 ENHRY and CDR2 SYGVKD. The length of the CDR3 is 16 residues. CDR3 sequence reads: CAISPNRGAASDEQYF. The CDR3 nucleotides read TGTGCCATCAGTCCCAACAGGGGGGCGGCTTCGGACGAGCAGTACTTC.

This chain uses TRBV5-6 with TRBJ2-5; D ambiguous. The CDR3 sequence is 11 residues long. CDR1 and CDR2 (germline): SGHDT, YYEEEE. V lost 3 bases to trimming and J lost 1 base, with 1 base between them. CDR3 residues: CASSSQETQYF. The DNA of the CDR3 is TGTGCCAGCAGCTCCCAAGAGACCCAGTACTTC.

The genes are TRBV7-2 and TRBJ2-5, with D maybe TRBD2 (5 bases). Germline loops: CDR1 SGHTA, CDR2 FQGNSA. There are 17 residues in the CDR3. The V end was cut by 4 bases, the J end by 2 bases, with 20 bases between. This chain's CDR3 is CASSCKQRKWAQETQYF. The CDR3 bases are TGTGCCAGCAGCTGCAAGCAGCGGAAGTGGGCTCAAGAGACCCAGTACTTC.

This clone was seen only a few times. This chain joins TRBV19 and TRBJ2-7; 8 bases agree with TRBD2. The trim removed 3 bases at V and 3 bases at J, leaving 7 bases unmatched. The CDR3 covers 15 residues. Germline V lookup: CDR1 LNHDA, CDR2 SQIVND (reference sequence). The CDR3 reads CASSIPAGEGYEQYF. CDR3 DNA: TGTGCCAGTAGTATCCCAGCGGGAGAAGGCTACGAGCAGTACTTC.

This sequence joins TRBV27 and TRBJ2-3, with TRBD2 matching over 9 bases. With V trimmed by 2 bases and J by 6 bases, 3 bases remained unmatched. Germline lookup yields CDR1 MNHEY and CDR2 SMNVEV (reference sequence). This CDR3 is built from 14 residues. CDR3 bases: TGTGCCAGCAGTTTAGGAACTAGCGGGGATACGCAGTATTTT. Translation gives CASSLGTSGDTQYF.

This clone occurred a few times. The V gene is TRBV25-1, the J gene TRBJ2-6; no clear D. CDR1 is MGHDK and CDR2 is SYGVNS in the germline V gene. V gave up 3 bases and J gave up 0 bases, with 6 bases separating them. The CDR3 runs to 15 residues. This chain's CDR3 is CASSEQSSGANVLTF. The CDR3 bases are TGTGCCAGCAGTGAGCAGAGCTCTGGGGCCAACGTCCTGACTTTC.

V usage is TRBV28 and J usage is TRBJ2-7; 7 positions match TRBD2. The CDR3 consists of 15 residues. The V gene's germline CDR1 is MDHEN and CDR2 SYDVKM. Trimming at V came to 1 base and at J to 2 bases, leaving 5 bases not matched to a gene. CDR3 in amino acids: CASSLYEGRAYEQYF. CDR3 nucleotides: TGTGCCAGCAGTTTATACGAAGGGAGGGCCTACGAGCAGTACTTC.

This clone was seen more than once but under ten times. The V call is TRBV29-1, the J call TRBJ2-1; 7 bases are a match to TRBD1. The CDR3 is made up of 16 amino acids. The trim removed 7 bases at V and 2 bases at J, leaving 14 bases unmatched. Germline values: CDR1 SQVTM, CDR2 ANQGSEA. The CDR3 is CSARDSRNTPYNEQFF. CDR3 in DNA: TGCAGCGCCCGGGACAGCAGGAATACCCCCTACAATGAGCAGTTCTTC.

The V gene is TRBV30, the J gene TRBJ2-5; no reliable D call. V lost 1 base and J 3 bases, leaving 9 bases between the germline ends. Germline lookup yields CDR1 GTSNPN and CDR2 SVGIG (reference sequence). CDR3 length: 13 amino acids. The CDR3 nucleotides read TGTGCCTGGAGTGGCAGGCGTAAAGAGACCCAGTACTTC. Encoded protein: CAWSGRRKETQYF.

This clone has only a few counts. V and J are TRBV29-1 and TRBJ2-5; the D is unclear. Trimming removed 7 bases at V and 1 base at J, with 10 bases between. The length of the CDR3 is 12 residues. CDR1 and CDR2 (germline): SQVTM, ANQGSEA. For the CDR3, the DNA is TGCAGCGCCCTGATGATCCAAGAGACCCAGTACTTC. Translation: CSALMIQETQYF.

This clone was observed a few times. The rearrangement uses TRBV6-6 and TRBJ1-5, with D unclear. Deletions cut 4 bases from V and 9 bases from J, with 16 bases between. CDR3 length equals 14 residues. The germline V gene encodes CDR1 MNHNY and CDR2 SVGAGI (reference sequence). In DNA form, the CDR3 reads TGTGCCAGCAGTTCTCAAGCTCCGTATCTGCCCCAGCATTTT. Its translation is CASSSQAPYLPQHF.

The rearrangement joins TRBV4-2 to TRBJ2-4; 8 bases are shared with TRBD2. The germline CDR1 and CDR2 sequences are LGHNA and YNFKEQ. V dropped 4 bases and J dropped 4; count of bases not matched to a gene: 12. This CDR3 has 17 amino acids. CDR3 residues: CASSPRDSGDTKNIQYF. In nucleotides, the CDR3 is TGTGCCAGCAGCCCACGGGATAGCGGGGACACTAAAAACATTCAGTACTTC.

V gene TRBV7-2 combines with J gene TRBJ2-3; 7 bases fit TRBD2. Germline V CDR1 and CDR2: SGHTA, FQGNSA. This CDR3 region has 13 residues. V trimming: 8 bases; J trimming: 5 bases; junction bases outside the gene matches: 7. The DNA of the CDR3 is TGTGCCAGCGGACGGGAGGCGGAAGATACGCAGTATTTT. Its protein product is CASGREAEDTQYF.

This clone was seen more than once but under ten times. This rearrangement joins TRBV30 to TRBJ1-4; no clear D. From germline, CDR1 is GTSNPN and CDR2 SVGIG (reference sequence). The V end lost 5 bases, the J end lost 14 bases, and 15 bases lay between the germline ends. The CDR3 consists of 11 residues. This CDR3 reads CAWAGSGSLFF. CDR3 nucleotide sequence: TGTGCCTGGGCCGGGAGTGGGAGCCTGTTTTTT.

The rearrangement links TRBV27 to TRBJ2-5; 11 bases line up with TRBD1. V was pared by 4 bases and J by 6 bases, with 7 bases of the junction left unmatched. CDR3 size: 15 residues. Germline values: CDR1 MNHEY, CDR2 SMNVEV (reference sequence). The CDR3 spells CASSSGTGGTKTQYF. DNA for the CDR3: TGTGCCAGCAGTTCCGGGACAGGGGGAACTAAGACCCAGTACTTC.

This clone occurred a few times. The V and J genes are TRBV29-1 and TRBJ2-1; D unresolved. Germline V lookup: CDR1 SQVTM, CDR2 ANQGSEA. The CDR3 totals 15 residues. Trimming stripped 2 bases from V and 3 bases from J, with 14 bases between. As DNA, the CDR3 is TGCAGCGTTGAACTCCTGGCAATTGGCTACAATGAGCAGTTCTTC. It specifies CSVELLAIGYNEQFF.

The chain couples TRBV25-1 to TRBJ2-7, with D perhaps TRBD1 (6 bases). The CDR3 length is 16 residues. The germline V and J ends were trimmed by 1 base and 4 bases, with 17 bases remaining between them. The germline gives CDR1 MGHDK, CDR2 SYGVNS. The CDR3, as DNA: TGTGCCAGCAGTGAATCAGGGGCGGACAGATCTTACGAGCAGTACTTC. This codes for CASSESGADRSYEQYF.

The V gene is TRBV30, the J gene TRBJ1-2; 8 bases fit TRBD1. Germline assignment: CDR1 GTSNPN and CDR2 SVGIG (reference sequence). V was pared by 3 bases and J by 6 bases, with 6 bases of the junction left unmatched. CDR3 length: 13 residues. CDR3 nucleotide sequence: TGTGCCTGGAGCGGACAGGGCTGGGATGGCTACACCTTC. Protein product: CAWSGQGWDGYTF.